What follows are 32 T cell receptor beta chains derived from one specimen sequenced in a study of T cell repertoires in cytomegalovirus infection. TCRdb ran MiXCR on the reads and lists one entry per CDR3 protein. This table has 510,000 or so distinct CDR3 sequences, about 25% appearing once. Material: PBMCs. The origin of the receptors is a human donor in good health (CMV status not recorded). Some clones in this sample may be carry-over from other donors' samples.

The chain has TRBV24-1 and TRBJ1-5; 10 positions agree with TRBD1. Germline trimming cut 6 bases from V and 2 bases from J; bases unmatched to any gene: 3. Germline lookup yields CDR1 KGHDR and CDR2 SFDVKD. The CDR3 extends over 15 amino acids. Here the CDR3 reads CATSRTGGGNQPQHF. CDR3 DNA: TGTGCCACCAGTCGGACAGGGGGTGGCAATCAGCCCCAGCATTTT.

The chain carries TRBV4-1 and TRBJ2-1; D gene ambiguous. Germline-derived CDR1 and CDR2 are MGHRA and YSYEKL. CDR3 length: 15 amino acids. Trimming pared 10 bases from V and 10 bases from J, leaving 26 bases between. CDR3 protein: CATSGRKVAVREQFF. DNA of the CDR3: TGCGCCACTTCCGGCAGGAAGGTAGCTGTACGGGAGCAGTTCTTC.

In DNA form, the CDR3 reads TGTGCCACCAGTGACTCCATGACAGGGATCAATCAGCCCCAGCATTTT. This gives the protein CATSDSMTGINQPQHF. The chain is built from TRBV24-1 and TRBJ1-5; 7 nucleotides line up with TRBD1. The CDR3 totals 16 residues. Trimming took 4 bases from V and 3 from J; bases not matched to a gene: 8. From germline, CDR1 is KGHDR and CDR2 SFDVKD.

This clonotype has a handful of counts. The CDR3 DNA is TGTGCCAGCAGCTTAAGATCGGGGGCCCAGTACTTC. Translated, it gives CASSLRSGAQYF. This chain connects TRBV7-2 to TRBJ2-5, with D perhaps TRBD2 (6 bases). CDR1 SGHTA and CDR2 FQGNSA come from the germline V gene. The CDR3 covers 12 residues. Trimming shortened V by 2 bases and J by 9 bases, and 10 bases separated the two germline ends. The full variable domain, rest sourced from reference TRBV7-2 and TRBJ2-5, is GAGVSQSPSNKVTEKGKDVELRCDPISGHTALYWYRQSLGQGLEFLIYFQGNSAPDKSGLPSDRFSAERTGGSVSTLTIQRTQQEDSAVYLCASSLRSGAQYFGPGTRLLVL.

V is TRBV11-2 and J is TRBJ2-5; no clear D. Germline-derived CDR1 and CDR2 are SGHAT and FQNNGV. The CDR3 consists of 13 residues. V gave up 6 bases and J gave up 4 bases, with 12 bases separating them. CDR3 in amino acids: CASSIGQSETQYF. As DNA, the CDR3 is TGTGCCAGCAGTATAGGGCAGTCAGAGACCCAGTACTTC.

The CDR3 nucleotides read TGTGCCACCTCAGGGGATCGTAATTCACCCCTCCACTTT. Its translation: CATSGDRNSPLHF. This chain links TRBV19 with TRBJ1-6; D is possibly TRBD1 (6 bases). Germline V lookup: CDR1 LNHDA, CDR2 SQIVND (reference sequence). Trimming stripped 10 bases from V and 6 bases from J, with 13 bases between. The CDR3 length is 13 residues.

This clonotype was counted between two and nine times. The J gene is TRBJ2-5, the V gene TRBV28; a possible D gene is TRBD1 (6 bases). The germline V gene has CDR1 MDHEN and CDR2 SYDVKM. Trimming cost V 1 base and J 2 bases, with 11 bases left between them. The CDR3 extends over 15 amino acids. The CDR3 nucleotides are TGTGCCAGCAGTTTATTAGAGGGGGAGCAAGAGACCCAGTACTTC. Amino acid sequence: CASSLLEGEQETQYF.

The CDR3 region is CASSLALGSEQYV. In nucleotides, the CDR3 is TGTGCCAGCAGCCTCGCGTTGGGGTCCGAGCAGTACGTC. The chain is built from TRBV11-2 and TRBJ2-7; D not certain. Germline CDR1 is SGHAT and CDR2 is FQNNGV. CDR3 size: 13 residues. Trimming pared 5 bases from V and 6 bases from J, leaving 14 bases between.

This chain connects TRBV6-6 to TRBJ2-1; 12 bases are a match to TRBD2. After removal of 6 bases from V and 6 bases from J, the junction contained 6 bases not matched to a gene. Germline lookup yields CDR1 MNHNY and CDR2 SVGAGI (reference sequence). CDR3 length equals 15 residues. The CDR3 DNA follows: TGTGCCAGCAGCGGACTAGCGGGAACGGGCAATGAGCAGTTCTTC. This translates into CASSGLAGTGNEQFF.

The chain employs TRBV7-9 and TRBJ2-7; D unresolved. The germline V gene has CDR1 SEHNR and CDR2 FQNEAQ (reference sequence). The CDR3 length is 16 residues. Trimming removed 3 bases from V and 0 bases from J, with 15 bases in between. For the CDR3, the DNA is TGTGCCAGCAGCTTTGTTCCGGCAGCCTCCTCCTACGAGCAGTACTTC. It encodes CASSFVPAASSYEQYF.

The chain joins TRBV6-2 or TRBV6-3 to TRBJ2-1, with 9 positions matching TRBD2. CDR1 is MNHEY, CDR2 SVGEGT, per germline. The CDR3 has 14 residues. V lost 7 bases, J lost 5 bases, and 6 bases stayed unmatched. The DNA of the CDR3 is TGTGCCAGCACCTTAGCGGGAGTAGACAATGAGCAGTTCTTC. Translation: CASTLAGVDNEQFF.

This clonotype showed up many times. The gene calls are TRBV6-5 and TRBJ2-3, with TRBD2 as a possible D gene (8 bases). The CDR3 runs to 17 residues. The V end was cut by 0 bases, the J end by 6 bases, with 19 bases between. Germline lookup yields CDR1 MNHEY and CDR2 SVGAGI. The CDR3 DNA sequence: TGTGCCAGCAGTTACTCGAGGGGGCTTGCGGGGGGCGATACGCAGTATTTT. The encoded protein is CASSYSRGLAGGDTQYF.

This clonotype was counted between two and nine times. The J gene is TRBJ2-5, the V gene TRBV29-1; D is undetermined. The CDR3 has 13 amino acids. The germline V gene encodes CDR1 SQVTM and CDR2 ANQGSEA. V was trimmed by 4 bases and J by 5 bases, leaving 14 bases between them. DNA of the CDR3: TGCAGCGTTGGAACTCAGGTGATGGAGACCCAGTACTTC. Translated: CSVGTQVMETQYF.

The CDR3 sequence is CASSYSILGGPGGELFF. The CDR3 DNA reads as TGTGCCAGCAGTTACTCGATTCTGGGAGGACCCGGGGGGGAGCTGTTTTTT. V and J are TRBV6-6 and TRBJ2-2, with D maybe TRBD2 (6 bases). Germline CDR1 is MNHNY and CDR2 is SVGAGI (reference sequence). Trimming pared 0 bases from V and 8 bases from J, leaving 19 bases between. The CDR3 has 17 amino acids.

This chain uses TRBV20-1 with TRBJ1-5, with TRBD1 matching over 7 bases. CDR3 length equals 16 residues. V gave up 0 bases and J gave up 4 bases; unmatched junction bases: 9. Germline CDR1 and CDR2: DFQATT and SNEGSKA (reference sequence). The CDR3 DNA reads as TGCAGTGCTAGAGATCCCCGGACAGGACAAAATCAGCCCCAGCATTTT. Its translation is CSARDPRTGQNQPQHF.

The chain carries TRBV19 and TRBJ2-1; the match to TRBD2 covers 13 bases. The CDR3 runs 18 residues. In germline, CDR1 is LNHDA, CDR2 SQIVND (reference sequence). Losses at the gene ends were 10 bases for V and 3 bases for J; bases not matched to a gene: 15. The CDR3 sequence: CATTRELAGGKNYNEQFF. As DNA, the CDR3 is TGTGCCACGACCCGGGAACTAGCGGGAGGGAAGAACTACAATGAGCAGTTCTTC.

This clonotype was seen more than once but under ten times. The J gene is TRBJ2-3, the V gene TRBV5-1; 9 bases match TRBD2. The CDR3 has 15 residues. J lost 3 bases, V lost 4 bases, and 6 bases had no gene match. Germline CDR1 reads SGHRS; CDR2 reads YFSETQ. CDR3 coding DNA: TGCGCCAGCAGCCAGGGACTAGCTGTAACAGATACGCAGTATTTT. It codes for CASSQGLAVTDTQYF. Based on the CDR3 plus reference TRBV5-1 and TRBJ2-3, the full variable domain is KAGVTQTPRYLIKTRGQQVTLSCSPISGHRSVSWYQQTPGQGLQFLFEYFSETQRNKGNFPGRFSGRQFSNSRSEMNVSTLELGDSALYLCASSQGLAVTDTQYFGPGTRLTVL.

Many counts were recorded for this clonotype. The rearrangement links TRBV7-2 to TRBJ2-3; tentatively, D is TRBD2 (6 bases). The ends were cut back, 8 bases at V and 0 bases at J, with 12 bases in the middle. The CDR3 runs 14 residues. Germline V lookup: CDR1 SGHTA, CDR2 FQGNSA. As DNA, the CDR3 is TGTGCCAGCTTCCTAGCGCCGAGCACAGATACGCAGTATTTT. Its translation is CASFLAPSTDTQYF.

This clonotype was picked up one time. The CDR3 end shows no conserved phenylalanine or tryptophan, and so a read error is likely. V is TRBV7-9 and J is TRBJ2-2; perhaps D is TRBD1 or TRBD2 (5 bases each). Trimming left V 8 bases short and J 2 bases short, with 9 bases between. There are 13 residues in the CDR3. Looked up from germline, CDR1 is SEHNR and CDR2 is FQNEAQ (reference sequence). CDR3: CASSGPNTGELFL. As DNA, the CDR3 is TGTGCCAGCTCGGGGCCTAACACCGGGGAGCTGTTTCTT.

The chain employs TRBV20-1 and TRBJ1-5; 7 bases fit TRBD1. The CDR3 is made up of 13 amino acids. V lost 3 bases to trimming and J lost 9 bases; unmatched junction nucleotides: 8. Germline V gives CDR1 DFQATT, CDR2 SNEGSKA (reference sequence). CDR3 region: CSASLGGWRPQHF. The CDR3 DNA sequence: TGCAGTGCTAGTTTAGGGGGCTGGCGGCCCCAGCATTTT.

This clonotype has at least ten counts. This chain's CDR3 is CASSLVTGGPNEQFF. In DNA form, the CDR3 reads TGTGCCAGCAGCTTAGTGACGGGAGGGCCCAATGAGCAGTTCTTC. The rearrangement uses TRBV7-6 and TRBJ2-1; 8 nucleotides agree with TRBD2. Per germline, CDR1 SGHVS and CDR2 FNYEAQ. J lost 6 bases, V lost 1 base, and 5 bases had no gene match. This CDR3 spans 15 amino acids.

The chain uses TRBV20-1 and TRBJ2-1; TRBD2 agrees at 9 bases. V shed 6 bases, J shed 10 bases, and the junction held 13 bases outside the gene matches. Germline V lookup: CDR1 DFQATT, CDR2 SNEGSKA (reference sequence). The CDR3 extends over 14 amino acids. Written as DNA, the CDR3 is TGCAGTGCCTGTCCTGATAGCGGGAGAAGAGAGCAGTTCTTC. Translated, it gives CSACPDSGRREQFF.

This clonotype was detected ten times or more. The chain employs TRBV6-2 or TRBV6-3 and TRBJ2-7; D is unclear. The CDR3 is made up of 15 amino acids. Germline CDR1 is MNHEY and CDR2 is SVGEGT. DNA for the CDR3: TGTGCCAGCAGTCACTCCCGTGGGCCGTCCTACGAGCAGTACGTC. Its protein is CASSHSRGPSYEQYV.

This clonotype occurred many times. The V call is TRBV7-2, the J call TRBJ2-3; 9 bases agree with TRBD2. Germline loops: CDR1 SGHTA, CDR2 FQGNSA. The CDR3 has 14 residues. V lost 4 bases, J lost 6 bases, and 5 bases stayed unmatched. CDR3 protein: CASSSFSGSDTQYF. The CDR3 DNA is TGTGCCAGCAGCTCCTTTAGCGGGAGCGATACGCAGTATTTT.

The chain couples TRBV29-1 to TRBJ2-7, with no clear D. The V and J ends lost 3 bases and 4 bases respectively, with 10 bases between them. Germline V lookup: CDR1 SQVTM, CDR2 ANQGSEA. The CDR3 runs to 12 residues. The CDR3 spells CSVEGGTYEQYF. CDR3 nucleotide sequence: TGCAGCGTTGAGGGCGGAACTTACGAGCAGTACTTC.

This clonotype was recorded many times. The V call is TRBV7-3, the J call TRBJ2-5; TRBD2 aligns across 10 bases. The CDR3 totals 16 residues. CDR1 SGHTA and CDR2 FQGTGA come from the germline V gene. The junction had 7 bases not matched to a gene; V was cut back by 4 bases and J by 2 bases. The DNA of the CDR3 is TGTGCCAGCAGCTCCCTCACTAGCGGGAAGCAAGAGACCCAGTACTTC. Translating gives CASSSLTSGKQETQYF.

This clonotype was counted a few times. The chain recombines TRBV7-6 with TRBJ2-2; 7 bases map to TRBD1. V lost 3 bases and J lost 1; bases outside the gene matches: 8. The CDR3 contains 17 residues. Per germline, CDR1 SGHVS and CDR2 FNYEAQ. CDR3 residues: CASSFIGGRENTGELFF. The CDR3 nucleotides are TGTGCCAGCAGCTTTATAGGGGGCAGGGAGAACACCGGGGAGCTGTTTTTT.

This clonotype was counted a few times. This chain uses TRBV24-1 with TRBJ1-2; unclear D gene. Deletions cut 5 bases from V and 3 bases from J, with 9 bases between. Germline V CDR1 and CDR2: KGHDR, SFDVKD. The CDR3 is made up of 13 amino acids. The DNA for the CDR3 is TGTGCCACCAGTGTCAACAGCTACTATGGCTACACCTTC. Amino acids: CATSVNSYYGYTF.

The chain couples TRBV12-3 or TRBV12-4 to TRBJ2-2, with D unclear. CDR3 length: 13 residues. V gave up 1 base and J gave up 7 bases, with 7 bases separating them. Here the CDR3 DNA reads TGTGCCAGCAGTTTAGTGCACAACGGGGAGCTGTTTTTT. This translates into CASSLVHNGELFF.

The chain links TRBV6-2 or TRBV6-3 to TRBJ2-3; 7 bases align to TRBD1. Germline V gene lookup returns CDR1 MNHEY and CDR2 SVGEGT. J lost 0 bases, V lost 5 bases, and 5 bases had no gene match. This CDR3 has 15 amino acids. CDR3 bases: TGTGCCAGCAGTCCGACAGGGCCTAGCACAGATACGCAGTATTTT. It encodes CASSPTGPSTDTQYF.

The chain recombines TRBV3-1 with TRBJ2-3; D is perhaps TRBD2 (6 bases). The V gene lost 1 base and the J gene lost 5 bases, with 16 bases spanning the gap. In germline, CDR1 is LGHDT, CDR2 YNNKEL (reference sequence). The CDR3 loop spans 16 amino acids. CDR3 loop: CASSQVRTIRRDTQYF. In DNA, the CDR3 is TGTGCCAGCAGCCAAGTACGGACTATCCGCCGAGATACGCAGTATTTT.

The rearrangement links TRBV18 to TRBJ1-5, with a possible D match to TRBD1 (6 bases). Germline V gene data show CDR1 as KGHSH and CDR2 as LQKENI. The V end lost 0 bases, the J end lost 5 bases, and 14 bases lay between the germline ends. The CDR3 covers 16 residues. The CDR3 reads CASSPPPGAVDQPQHF. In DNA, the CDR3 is TGTGCCAGCTCACCACCGCCGGGGGCAGTAGATCAGCCCCAGCATTTT.